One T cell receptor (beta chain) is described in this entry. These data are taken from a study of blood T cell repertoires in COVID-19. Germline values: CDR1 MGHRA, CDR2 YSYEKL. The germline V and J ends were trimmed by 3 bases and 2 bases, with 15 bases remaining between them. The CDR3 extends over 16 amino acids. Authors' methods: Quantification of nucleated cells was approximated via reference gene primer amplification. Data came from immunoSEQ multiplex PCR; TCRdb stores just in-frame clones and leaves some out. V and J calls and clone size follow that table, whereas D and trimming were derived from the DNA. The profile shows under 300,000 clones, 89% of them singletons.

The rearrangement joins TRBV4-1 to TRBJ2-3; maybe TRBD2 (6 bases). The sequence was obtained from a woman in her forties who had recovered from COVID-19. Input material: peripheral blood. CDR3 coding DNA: TGCGCCAGCAGCCAGCCGGGACTCGATTACACAGATACGCAGTATTTT. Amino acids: CASSQPGLDYTDTQYF.